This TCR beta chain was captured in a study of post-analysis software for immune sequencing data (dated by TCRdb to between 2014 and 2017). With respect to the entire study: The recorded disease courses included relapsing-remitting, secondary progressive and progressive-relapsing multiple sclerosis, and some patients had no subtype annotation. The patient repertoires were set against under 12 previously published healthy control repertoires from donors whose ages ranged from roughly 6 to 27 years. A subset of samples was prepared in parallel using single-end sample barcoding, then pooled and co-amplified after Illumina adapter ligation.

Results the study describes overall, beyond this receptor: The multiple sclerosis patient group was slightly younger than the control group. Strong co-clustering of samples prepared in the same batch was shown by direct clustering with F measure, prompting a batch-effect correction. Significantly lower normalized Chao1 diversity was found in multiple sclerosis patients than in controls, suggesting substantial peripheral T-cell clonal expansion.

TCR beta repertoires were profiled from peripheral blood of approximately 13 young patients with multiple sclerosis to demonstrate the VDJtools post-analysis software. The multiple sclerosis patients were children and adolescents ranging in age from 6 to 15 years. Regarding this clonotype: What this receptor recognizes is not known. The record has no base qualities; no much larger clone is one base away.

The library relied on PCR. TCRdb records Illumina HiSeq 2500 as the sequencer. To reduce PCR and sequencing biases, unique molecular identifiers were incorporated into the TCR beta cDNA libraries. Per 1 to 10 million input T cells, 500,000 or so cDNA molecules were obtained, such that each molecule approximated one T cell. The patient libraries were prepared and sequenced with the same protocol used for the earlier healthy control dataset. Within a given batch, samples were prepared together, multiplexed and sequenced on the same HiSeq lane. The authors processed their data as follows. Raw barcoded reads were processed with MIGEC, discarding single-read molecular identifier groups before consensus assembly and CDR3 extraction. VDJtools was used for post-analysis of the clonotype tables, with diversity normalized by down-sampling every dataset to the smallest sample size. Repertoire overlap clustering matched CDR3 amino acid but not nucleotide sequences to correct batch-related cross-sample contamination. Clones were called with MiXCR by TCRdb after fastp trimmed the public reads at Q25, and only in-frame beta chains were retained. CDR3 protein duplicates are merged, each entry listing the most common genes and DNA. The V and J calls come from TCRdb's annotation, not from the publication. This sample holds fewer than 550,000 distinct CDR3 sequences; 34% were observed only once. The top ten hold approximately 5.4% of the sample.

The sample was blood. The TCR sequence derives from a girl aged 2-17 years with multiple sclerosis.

DNA sequence: TGCAGTGCTAGTGACGCGGGGGGGCCTTCTCCAGATACGCAGTATTTT. Translated, it gives CSASDAGGPSPDTQYF. This receptor chain uses TRBV20-1 and TRBJ2-3; the central 9 bases match TRBD2. V is pruned by 3 bases and J by 4 bases, leaving 11 bases of the junction without a gene match. The CDR3 contains 16 residues, cysteine and phenylalanine counted. The kept DNA is CDR3 alone, 48 bases in frame from the first base. From a lookup of the germline V gene (reference sequence), CDR1 and CDR2 are DFQATT and SNEGSKA.